Shown below are 18 T cell receptor beta chains from a single sample sequenced in a study of blood T cell repertoires in COVID-19. Produced via immunoSEQ multiplex PCR; TCRdb's table is partial and in-frame only. This sample has hundreds of thousands of clones, with more than 75% found just once. The sequencing input was PBMCs or T cells enriched from blood (not recorded which). Every receptor here comes from a man aged 40-49 years who had recovered from COVID-19.

V and J are TRBV5-1 and TRBJ1-2; a weak D match, TRBD1 (6 bases). The CDR3 runs to 14 residues. The V end was cut by 3 bases, the J end by 0 bases, with 9 bases between. CDR1 and CDR2 (germline): SGHRS, YFSETQ. The CDR3 nucleotides are TGCGCCAGCAGCTCCGACAGGACTAACTATGGCTACACCTTC. It is translated as CASSSDRTNYGYTF.

The rearrangement uses TRBV6-5 and TRBJ1-2; D might be TRBD1 (6 bases). The germline CDR1 and CDR2 sequences are MNHEY and SVGAGI. The germline V and J ends were trimmed by 8 bases and 4 bases, with 11 bases remaining between them. This CDR3 has 12 residues. The CDR3 DNA is TGTGCCAGCGGTAGGGGGGGCTATGGCTACACCTTC. Encoded protein: CASGRGGYGYTF.

This clone was seen a single time. This sequence joins TRBV18 and TRBJ1-5; 7 bases map to TRBD1. CDR3 length: 15 amino acids. V lost 3 bases, J lost 4 bases, and 6 bases stayed unmatched. Germline V gives CDR1 KGHSH, CDR2 LQKENI. CDR3 nucleotides: TGTGCCAGCTCACCCTGGGACAGCCTAAATCAGCCCCAGCATTTT. It specifies CASSPWDSLNQPQHF.

As for this clone: Other DNA sequences of this sample code for an identical CDR3. The V gene is TRBV28, the J gene TRBJ1-2; no definite D call. CDR3 length equals 12 residues. Trimming stripped 3 bases from V and 3 bases from J, with 5 bases between. Germline V gives CDR1 MDHEN, CDR2 SYDVKM. CDR3 loop: CASSFTDYGYTF. The CDR3 DNA sequence: TGTGCCAGCAGTTTTACAGACTATGGCTACACCTTC.

The chain recombines TRBV11-3 with TRBJ2-3; TRBD2 aligns across 15 bases. The germline V gene encodes CDR1 SGHNT and CDR2 YENEEA. The CDR3 is 16 amino acids. Germline trimming cut 5 bases from V and 3 bases from J; bases unmatched to any gene: 3. In nucleotides, the CDR3 is TGTGCCAGCAGCCTAGGGACTAGCGGGAGGACAGATACGCAGTATTTT. Protein sequence: CASSLGTSGRTDTQYF.

The chain has TRBV10-3 and TRBJ1-1; D possibly corresponds to TRBD1 (6 bases). The V and J ends lost 3 bases and 6 bases respectively, with 11 bases between them. This CDR3 contains 13 residues. The germline V gene encodes CDR1 ENHRY and CDR2 SYGVKD. The CDR3 spells CAISEYRDAEAFF. The CDR3 nucleotides are TGTGCCATCAGTGAATACAGGGATGCTGAAGCTTTCTTT.

This clone was counted only a few times. The V call is TRBV5-1, the J call TRBJ2-5; tentative D call: TRBD1 (6 bases). The CDR3 contains 15 residues. CDR1 is SGHRS and CDR2 is YFSETQ in the germline V gene. V lost 4 bases to trimming and J lost 2 bases, with 15 bases between them. The CDR3 protein is CASSEGTQLQETQYF. The DNA of the CDR3 is TGCGCCAGCAGCGAGGGGACACAATTACAAGAGACCCAGTACTTC.

The rearrangement uses TRBV3-1 (or the pseudogene TRBV3-2) and TRBJ1-1, with TRBD1 matching over 8 bases. Germline loops: CDR1 LGHDT, CDR2 YNNKEL (reference sequence). There are 14 residues in the CDR3. Trimming took 5 bases from V and 4 from J; bases not matched to a gene: 6. CDR3 coding DNA: TGTGCCAGCAGCAAACAGGGGGTAGGCACTGAAGCTTTCTTT. Translating gives CASSKQGVGTEAFF.

V is TRBV11-1 and J is TRBJ2-7, with 9 positions matching TRBD1. V lost 7 bases, J lost 6 bases, and 10 bases stayed unmatched. CDR1 is SGHAT, CDR2 FQDESV, per germline (reference sequence). The CDR3 runs to 14 residues. The CDR3 nucleotides are TGTGCCAGCACCCTCTCCCGGGACAGGGTCGAGCAGTACTTC. Its translation is CASTLSRDRVEQYF. The variable domain in full, with the rest retrieved from reference TRBV11-1 and TRBJ2-7, is EAEVAQSPRYKITEKSQAVAFWCDPISGHATLYWYRQILGQGPELLVQFQDESVVDDSQLPKDRFSAERLKGVDSTLKIQPAELGDSAMYLCASTLSRDRVEQYFGPGTRLTVT.

The rearrangement joins TRBV3-1 (or the pseudogene TRBV3-2) to TRBJ1-4, with 9 bases fitting TRBD1. This CDR3 region has 14 residues. Germline CDR1 and CDR2: LGHDT and YNNKEL (reference sequence). After removal of 3 bases from V and 8 bases from J, the junction contained 4 bases not matched to a gene. CDR3 sequence: CASSQRQGEEKLFF. The CDR3 DNA reads TGTGCCAGCAGCCAGAGACAGGGGGAGGAAAAACTGTTTTTT.

This clone was counted a few times. The rearrangement uses TRBV19 and TRBJ2-7, with 8 bases aligning to TRBD2. This CDR3 is 14 amino acids long. Unmatched junction bases numbered 6, after V lost 5 bases and J lost 3 bases. Germline V gene lookup returns CDR1 LNHDA and CDR2 SQIVND (reference sequence). DNA of the CDR3: TGTGCCAGTAGTGGAACCGGGACTAGCTACGAGCAGTACTTC. Translated: CASSGTGTSYEQYF. Combining the CDR3 with reference TRBV19 and TRBJ2-7 gives the whole variable domain DGGITQSPKYLFRKEGQNVTLSCEQNLNHDAMYWYRQDPGQGLRLIYYSQIVNDFQKGDIAEGYSVSREKKESFPLTVTSAQKNPTAFYLCASSGTGTSYEQYFGPGTRLTVT.

The chain is built from TRBV5-4 and TRBJ1-2; the D is unclear. The V end lost 1 base, the J end lost 4 bases, and 11 bases lay between the germline ends. Looked up from germline, CDR1 is SGHNT and CDR2 is YYREEE (reference sequence). The CDR3 is 14 amino acids. CDR3 loop: CASSLSGNAYGYTF. As DNA, the CDR3 is TGTGCCAGCAGCTTGTCGGGGAACGCCTATGGCTACACCTTC.

V is TRBV7-8 and J is TRBJ2-7, with TRBD1 as a possible D gene (6 bases). The CDR3 is 15 amino acids. V was trimmed by 4 bases and J by 0 bases, leaving 13 bases between them. The V gene's germline CDR1 is SGHVS and CDR2 FQNEAQ. In nucleotides, the CDR3 is TGTGCCAGCAGCTCCGGGTGGACAGCCTCCTACGAGCAGTACTTC. It specifies CASSSGWTASYEQYF.

This clone was detected only once. This sequence joins TRBV6-2 or TRBV6-3 and TRBJ1-5; 7 bases line up with TRBD1. Germline lookup yields CDR1 MNHEY and CDR2 SVGEGT. The CDR3 is made up of 15 amino acids. The V gene end was trimmed by 5 bases and the J gene end by 5 bases; junction bases not matched to a gene: 9. The CDR3 protein is CASSRPGQIYQPQHF. CDR3 bases: TGTGCCAGCAGTCGCCCGGGACAGATTTATCAGCCCCAGCATTTT.

This chain uses TRBV5-1 with TRBJ2-5; 12 nucleotides match TRBD2. The germline gives CDR1 SGHRS, CDR2 YFSETQ. V trimming: 4 bases; J trimming: 4 bases; junction bases outside the gene matches: 5. The CDR3 loop spans 15 amino acids. CDR3 amino acids: CASSTTSGSSETQYF. Written as DNA, the CDR3 is TGCGCCAGCAGCACGACTAGCGGGAGCTCAGAGACCCAGTACTTC.

The chain joins TRBV10-3 to TRBJ2-7; 12 nucleotides align to TRBD1. The trim removed 6 bases at V and 2 bases at J, leaving 5 bases unmatched. Germline V gene lookup returns CDR1 ENHRY and CDR2 SYGVKD. The CDR3 contains 15 residues. The CDR3 spells CAIRGQGALAYEQYF. The CDR3 DNA sequence: TGTGCCATCAGGGGACAGGGGGCGTTGGCCTACGAGCAGTACTTC.

This chain connects TRBV18 to TRBJ1-2; 8 bases are a match to TRBD1. CDR1 KGHSH and CDR2 LQKENI come from the germline V gene. The CDR3 consists of 12 residues. V gave up 5 bases and J gave up 8 bases; unmatched junction bases: 4. The CDR3 DNA reads TGTGCCAGCTCATGGACAGGGCAAGGCTACACCTTC. It encodes CASSWTGQGYTF.

The J gene is TRBJ1-3, the V gene TRBV18; 7 nucleotides line up with TRBD1. The germline CDR1 and CDR2 sequences are KGHSH and LQKENI. This CDR3 has 18 residues. V trimming: 3 bases; J trimming: 0 bases; junction bases outside the gene matches: 11. CDR3 region: CASSPTGQSFPSGNTIYF. CDR3 nucleotides: TGTGCCAGCTCACCGACGGGACAGAGCTTCCCCTCTGGAAACACCATATATTTT.